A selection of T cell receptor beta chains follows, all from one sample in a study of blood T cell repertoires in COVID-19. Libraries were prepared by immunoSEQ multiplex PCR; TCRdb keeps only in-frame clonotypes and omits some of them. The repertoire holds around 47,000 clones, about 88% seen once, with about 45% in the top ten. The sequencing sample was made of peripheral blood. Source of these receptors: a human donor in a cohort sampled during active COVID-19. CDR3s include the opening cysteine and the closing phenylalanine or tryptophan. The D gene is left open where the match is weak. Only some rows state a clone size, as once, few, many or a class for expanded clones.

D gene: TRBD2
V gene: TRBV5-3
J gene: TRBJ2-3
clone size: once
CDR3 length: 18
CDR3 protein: CARSSNSGVLARTDTQYF
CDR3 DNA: TGTGCCAGAAGCTCCAATAGCGGGGTCTTAGCTCGCACAGATACGCAGTATTTT

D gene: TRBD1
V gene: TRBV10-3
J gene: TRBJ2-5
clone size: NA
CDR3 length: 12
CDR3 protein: CATRQGGLTQYF
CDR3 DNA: TGTGCCACCAGACAGGGGGGATTGACCCAGTACTTC

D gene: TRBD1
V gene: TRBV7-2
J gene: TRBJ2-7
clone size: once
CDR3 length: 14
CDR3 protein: CASSLGTGSYEQYF
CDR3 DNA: TGTGCCAGCAGCTTAGGGACAGGGTCCTACGAGCAGTACTTC

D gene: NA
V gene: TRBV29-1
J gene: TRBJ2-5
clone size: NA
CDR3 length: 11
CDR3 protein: CSVYPQETQYF
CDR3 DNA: TGCAGCGTCTACCCCCAAGAGACCCAGTACTTC

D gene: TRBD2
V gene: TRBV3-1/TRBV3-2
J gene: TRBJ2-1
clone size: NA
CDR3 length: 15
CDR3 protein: CASSPTSVSYNEQFF
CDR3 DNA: TGTGCCAGCAGCCCAACTAGCGTCTCCTACAATGAGCAGTTCTTC

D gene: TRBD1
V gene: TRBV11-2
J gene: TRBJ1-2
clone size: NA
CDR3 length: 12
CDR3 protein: CASSSGGNGYTF
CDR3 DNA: TGTGCCAGCAGCTCAGGGGGTAATGGCTACACCTTC

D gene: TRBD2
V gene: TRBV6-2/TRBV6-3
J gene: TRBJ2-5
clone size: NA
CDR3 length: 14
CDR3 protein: CASSPGGGPETQYF
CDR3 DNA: TGTGCCAGCAGCCCCGGGGGGGGCCCCGAGACCCAGTACTTC

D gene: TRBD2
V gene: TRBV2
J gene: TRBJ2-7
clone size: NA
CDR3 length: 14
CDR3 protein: CASGPGGPAYEQYF
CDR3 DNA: TGTGCCAGCGGCCCGGGGGGTCCCGCCTACGAGCAGTACTTC

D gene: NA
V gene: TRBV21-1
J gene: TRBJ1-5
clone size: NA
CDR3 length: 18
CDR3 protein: CASSKAGQEQYSNQPQHF
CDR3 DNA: TGTGCCAGCAGCAAAGCGGGACAGGAGCAGTATAGCAATCAGCCCCAGCATTTT

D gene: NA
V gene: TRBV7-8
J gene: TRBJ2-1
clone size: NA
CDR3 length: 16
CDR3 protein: CASSPTDPADYNEQFF
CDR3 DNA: TGTGCCAGCAGCCCCACAGACCCGGCAGATTACAATGAGCAGTTCTTC

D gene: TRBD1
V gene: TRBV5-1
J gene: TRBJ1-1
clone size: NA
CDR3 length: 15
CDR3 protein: CASSATGGQNTEAFF
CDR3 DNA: TGCGCCAGCAGCGCGACAGGGGGCCAAAACACTGAAGCTTTCTTT

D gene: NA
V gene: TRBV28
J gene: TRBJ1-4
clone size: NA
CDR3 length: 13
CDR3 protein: CASSKDTTGKLFF
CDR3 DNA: TGTGCCAGCAGTAAGGATACTACAGGAAAACTGTTTTTT

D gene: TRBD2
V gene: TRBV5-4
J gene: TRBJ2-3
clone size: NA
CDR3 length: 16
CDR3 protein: CASSLAAGGPGDTQYF
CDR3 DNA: TGTGCCAGCAGCTTGGCAGCGGGGGGGCCGGGAGATACGCAGTATTTT

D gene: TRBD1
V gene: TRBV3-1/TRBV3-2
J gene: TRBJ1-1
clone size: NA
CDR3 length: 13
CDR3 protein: CASSDPGQFEAFF
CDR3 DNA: TGTGCCAGCAGCGACCCGGGACAGTTCGAAGCTTTCTTT

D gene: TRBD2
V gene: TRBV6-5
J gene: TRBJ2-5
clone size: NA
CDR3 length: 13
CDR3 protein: CASREGGKETQYF
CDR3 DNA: TGTGCCAGCAGAGAGGGAGGGAAAGAGACCCAGTACTTC

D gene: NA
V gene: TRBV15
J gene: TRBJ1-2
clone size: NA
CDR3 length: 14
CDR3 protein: CATSRAGQYGGYTF
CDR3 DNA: TGTGCCACCAGCAGAGCTGGACAATATGGGGGCTACACCTTC

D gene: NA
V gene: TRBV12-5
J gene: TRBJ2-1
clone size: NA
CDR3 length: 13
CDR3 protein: CASGLDIAFEQFF
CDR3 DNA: TGTGCTAGTGGTTTGGATATAGCGTTTGAGCAGTTCTTC

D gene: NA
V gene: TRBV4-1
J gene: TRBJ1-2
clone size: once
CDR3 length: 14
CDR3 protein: CASSQGAFNYGYTF
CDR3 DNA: TGCGCCAGCAGCCAGGGGGCTTTTAACTATGGCTACACCTTC

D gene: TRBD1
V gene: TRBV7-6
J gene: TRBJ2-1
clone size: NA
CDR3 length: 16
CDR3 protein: CASSLGQGASYNEQFF
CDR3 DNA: TGTGCCAGCAGTCTCGGCCAGGGGGCCTCCTACAATGAGCAGTTCTTC

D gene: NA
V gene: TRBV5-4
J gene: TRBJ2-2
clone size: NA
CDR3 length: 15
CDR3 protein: CASSWGQPNTGELFF
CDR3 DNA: TGTGCCAGCAGCTGGGGACAACCGAACACCGGGGAGCTGTTTTTT

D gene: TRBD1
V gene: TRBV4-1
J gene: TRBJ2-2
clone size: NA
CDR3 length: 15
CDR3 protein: CASSLGTGGTGELFF
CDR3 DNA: TGCGCCAGCAGCCTCGGGACAGGGGGAACCGGGGAGCTGTTTTTT

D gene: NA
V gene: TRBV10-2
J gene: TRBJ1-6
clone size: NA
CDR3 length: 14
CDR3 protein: CASSAQGKGSPLHF
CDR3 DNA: TGCGCCAGCAGTGCCCAGGGGAAGGGTTCACCCCTCCACTTT